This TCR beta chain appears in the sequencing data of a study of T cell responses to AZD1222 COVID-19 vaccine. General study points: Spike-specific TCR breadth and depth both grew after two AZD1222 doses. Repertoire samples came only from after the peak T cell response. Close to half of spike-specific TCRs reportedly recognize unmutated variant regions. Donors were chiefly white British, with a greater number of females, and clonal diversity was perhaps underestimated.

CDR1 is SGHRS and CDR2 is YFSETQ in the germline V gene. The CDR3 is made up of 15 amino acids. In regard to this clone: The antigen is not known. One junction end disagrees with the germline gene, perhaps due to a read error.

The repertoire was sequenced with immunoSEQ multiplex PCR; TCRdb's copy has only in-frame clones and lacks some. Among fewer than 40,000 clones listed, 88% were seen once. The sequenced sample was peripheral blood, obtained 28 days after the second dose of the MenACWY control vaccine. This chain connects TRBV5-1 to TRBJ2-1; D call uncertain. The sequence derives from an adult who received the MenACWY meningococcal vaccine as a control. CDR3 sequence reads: CASSLRPHSNNEQFF. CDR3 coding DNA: TGCGCCAGCAGCTTGCGGCCCCACTCCAACAATGAGCAGTTCTTC.